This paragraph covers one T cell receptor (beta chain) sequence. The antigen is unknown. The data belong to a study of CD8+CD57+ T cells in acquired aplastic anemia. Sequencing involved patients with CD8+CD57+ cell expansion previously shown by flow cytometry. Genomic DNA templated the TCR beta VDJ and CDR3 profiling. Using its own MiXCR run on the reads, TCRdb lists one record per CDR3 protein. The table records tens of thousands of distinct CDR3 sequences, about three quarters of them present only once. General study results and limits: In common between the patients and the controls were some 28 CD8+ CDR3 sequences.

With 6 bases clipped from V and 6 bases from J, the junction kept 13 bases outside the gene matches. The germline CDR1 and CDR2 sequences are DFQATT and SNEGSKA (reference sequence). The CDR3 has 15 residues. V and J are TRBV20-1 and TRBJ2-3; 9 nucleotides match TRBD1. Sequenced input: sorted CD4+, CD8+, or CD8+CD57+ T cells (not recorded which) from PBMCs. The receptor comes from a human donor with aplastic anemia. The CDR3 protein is CSARITRDRVDTQYF. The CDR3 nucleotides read TGCAGTGCAAGGATAACCCGGGACAGGGTCGATACGCAGTATTTT.